This T cell receptor beta chain was sequenced during a study of PD-1 blockade in classical Hodgkin lymphoma. Stated time point: cycle 4 day 1 (C4D1), after five to seven weeks of nivolumab. Relapse after autologous stem cell transplantation occurred in every patient, and brentuximab vedotin exposure varied. Only in-frame clones appear in the TCRdb table, and some are missing; sequencing was by immunoSEQ multiplex PCR. Of 75,000 to 100,000 clones listed, 90% to 95% are singletons. Trimming cost V 3 bases and J 1 base, with 8 bases left between them. Germline V gene data show CDR1 as GTSNPN and CDR2 as SVGIG (reference sequence). There are 13 residues in the CDR3.

The clonotype was recovered from a human donor with classical Hodgkin lymphoma. This chain links TRBV30 with TRBJ2-3; no clear D gene. The sample here was peripheral blood mononuclear cells (PBMCs), taken before the fourth cycle of nivolumab. Written as DNA, the CDR3 is TGTGCCTGGAGCCGCTCGGGCACAGATACGCAGTATTTT. Translation gives CAWSRSGTDTQYF. The full variable domain, completed using reference TRBV30 and TRBJ2-3, is SQTIHQWPATLVQPVGSPLSLECTVEGTSNPNLYWYRQAAGRGLQLLFYSVGIGQISSEVPQNLSASRPQDRQFILSSKKLLLSDSGFYLCAWSRSGTDTQYFGPGTRLTVL.